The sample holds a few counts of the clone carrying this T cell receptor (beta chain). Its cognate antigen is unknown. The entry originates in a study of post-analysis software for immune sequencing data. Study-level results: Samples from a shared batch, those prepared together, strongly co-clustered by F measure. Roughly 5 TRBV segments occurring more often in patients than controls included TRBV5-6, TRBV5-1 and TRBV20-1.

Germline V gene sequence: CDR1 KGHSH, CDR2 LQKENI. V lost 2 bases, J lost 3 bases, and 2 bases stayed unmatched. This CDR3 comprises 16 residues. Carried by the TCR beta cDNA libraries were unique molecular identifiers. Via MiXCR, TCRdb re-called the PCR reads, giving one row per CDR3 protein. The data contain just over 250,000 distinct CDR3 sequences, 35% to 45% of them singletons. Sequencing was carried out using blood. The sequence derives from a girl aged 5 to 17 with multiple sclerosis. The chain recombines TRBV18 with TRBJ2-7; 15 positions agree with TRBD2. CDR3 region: CASSPKGLAGGYEQYF. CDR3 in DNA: TGTGCCAGCTCACCAAAGGGACTAGCGGGGGGCTACGAGCAGTACTTC.